The text below deals with one T cell receptor (beta chain). This entry is derived from a study of blood T cell repertoires in COVID-19. Germline CDR1 reads SQVTM; CDR2 reads ANQGSEA. The CDR3 has 14 residues. Trimming removed 1 base from V and 5 bases from J, with 15 bases in between. Here immunoSEQ multiplex PCR was the method, and the copy in TCRdb shows in-frame clones only, minus some. The table shows 350,000 to 400,000 clones, with 70% to 90% occurring only once. The source is a woman aged 25-40 years with COVID-19, enrolled during active disease. The specimen was peripheral blood. The rearrangement joins TRBV29-1 to TRBJ2-7; possible D gene TRBD2, 5 bases. CDR3 amino acids: CSVEVRGIWDEQYF. The DNA for the CDR3 is TGCAGCGTTGAAGTTAGAGGGATCTGGGACGAGCAGTACTTC.